The 21 T cell receptor beta chains presented below share a single source sample, sequenced in a study of cytomegalovirus exposure and HLA in healthy donors. In the PCR, 60 Vbeta and 13 Jbeta primers were used. Sequencing used immunoSEQ multiplex PCR; TCRdb keeps in-frame clones, though not all of them. Here the sample spans about 200,000 clones, 70% being singletons. Sequences were obtained from PBMCs. These receptors all come from a man aged 35-49 years in good health and CMV-seropositive.

This clone was detected once. This sequence joins TRBV7-9 and TRBJ2-3, with TRBD2 identical over 9 bases. The CDR3 consists of 15 residues. V shed 3 bases, J shed 4 bases, and the junction held 5 bases outside the gene matches. Germline loops: CDR1 SEHNR, CDR2 FQNEAQ (reference sequence). The CDR3 DNA is TGTGCCAGCAGCTTGGCTAGCGGGGAGTCAGATACGCAGTATTTT. Amino acid sequence: CASSLASGESDTQYF.

V usage is TRBV18 and J usage is TRBJ1-2, with 7 bases identical to TRBD1. Per germline, CDR1 KGHSH and CDR2 LQKENI. The trim removed 3 bases at V and 1 base at J, leaving 5 bases unmatched. The CDR3 runs to 15 residues. The DNA for the CDR3 is TGTGCCAGCTCACCCGGGACAGATGGTAACTATGGCTACACCTTC. Protein sequence: CASSPGTDGNYGYTF.

V and J are TRBV2 and TRBJ1-2; TRBD1 might be the D (5 bases). Germline CDR1 and CDR2: SNHLY and FYNNEI. Between the trimmed V and J ends, which lost 7 bases and 8 bases, there was a span of 20 bases. The CDR3 loop spans 14 amino acids. The CDR3 spells CASTQEGASAGYTF. DNA for the CDR3: TGTGCCAGCACCCAAGAAGGGGCATCGGCCGGCTACACCTTC.

The CDR3 DNA reads TGTGCCAGTAGTGACAGAGTGAACACTGAAGCTTTCTTT. Translating it yields CASSDRVNTEAFF. This chain joins TRBV19 and TRBJ1-1, with D maybe TRBD1 (5 bases). The germline V gene has CDR1 LNHDA and CDR2 SQIVND (reference sequence). V was shortened by 5 bases and J by 0 bases, with 7 bases between the two germline ends. This CDR3 contains 13 residues.

In its sample, this clone was seen once. The chain couples TRBV28 to TRBJ1-1; D ambiguous. V lost 7 bases and J 3 bases, leaving 6 bases between the germline ends. The CDR3 totals 11 residues. Germline V gene lookup returns CDR1 MDHEN and CDR2 SYDVKM. CDR3 residues: CASTVDTEAFF. DNA for the CDR3: TGTGCCAGCACCGTAGACACTGAAGCTTTCTTT. Filled out from reference TRBV28 and TRBJ1-1, the complete variable domain reads DVKVTQSSRYLVKRTGEKVFLECVQDMDHENMFWYRQDPGLGLRLIYFSYDVKMKEKGDIPEGYSVSREKKERFSLILESASTNQTSMYLCASTVDTEAFFGQGTRLTVV.

Regarding this clone: The junction departs from germline at one end; a sequencing error may be responsible. The chain joins TRBV7-9 to TRBJ2-7; D unresolved. The CDR3 runs to 13 residues. Per germline, CDR1 SEHNR and CDR2 FQNEAQ (reference sequence). The CDR3 is CSSSDDPGGEQYF. The CDR3, as DNA: TGTTCCAGCAGTGACGACCCAGGTGGCGAGCAGTACTTC.

This clone was found once. The junction departs from the called germline gene at one end, perhaps through a read error. The gene calls are TRBV6-1 and TRBJ2-7, with 10 bases aligning to TRBD1. Germline V gene sequence: CDR1 MNHNS, CDR2 SASEGT. This CDR3 spans 14 amino acids. The CDR3 region is CASSEDRDRGQQYF. CDR3 coding DNA: TGTGCCAGCAGCGAAGACCGGGACAGGGGTCAGCAGTACTTC.

The chain has TRBV14 and TRBJ2-2; TRBD1 aligns across 9 bases. Trimming cost V 0 bases and J 3 bases; bases outside gene matches: 5. Germline V gene data show CDR1 as SGHDN and CDR2 as FVKESK. The CDR3 covers 17 residues. The CDR3 loop is CASSQELRTGDTGELFF. CDR3 nucleotides: TGTGCCAGCAGCCAAGAGCTTAGGACAGGGGACACCGGGGAGCTGTTTTTT.

The chain carries TRBV19 and TRBJ2-2, with 9 bases that match TRBD1. Germline V CDR1 and CDR2: LNHDA, SQIVND (reference sequence). The CDR3 covers 17 residues. The V gene end was trimmed by 6 bases and the J gene end by 7 bases; junction bases not matched to a gene: 15. CDR3 DNA: TGTGCCAGTAGAAATCACCACAGGGGGCATCTAGTCGGGGAGCTGTTTTTT. Translating gives CASRNHHRGHLVGELFF. Full variable domain (missing parts from reference TRBV19 and TRBJ2-2): DGGITQSPKYLFRKEGQNVTLSCEQNLNHDAMYWYRQDPGQGLRLIYYSQIVNDFQKGDIAEGYSVSREKKESFPLTVTSAQKNPTAFYLCASRNHHRGHLVGELFFGEGSRLTVL.

This clone came up a few times. This chain joins TRBV11-1 and TRBJ1-1; D is undetermined. The CDR3 is made up of 19 amino acids. Germline V gene lookup returns CDR1 SGHAT and CDR2 FQDESV (reference sequence). The V and J ends lost 1 base and 1 base respectively, with 22 bases between them. CDR3 sequence: CASSLGKILRVSENTEAFF. DNA of the CDR3: TGTGCCAGCAGCTTAGGAAAAATCTTACGGGTCTCCGAGAACACTGAAGCTTTCTTT.

This clone was seen a few times. V usage is TRBV4-3 and J usage is TRBJ2-1; D not certain. V lost 1 base to trimming and J lost 10 bases, with 11 bases between them. Per the germline V gene, CDR1 is LGHNA and CDR2 is YSLEER. This CDR3 is built from 13 residues. CDR3 sequence (DNA): TGCGCCAGCAGCCAAGGAGGTGCTTACGAGCAGTTCTTC. Its protein is CASSQGGAYEQFF.

The gene calls are TRBV7-3 and TRBJ2-2, with TRBD1 matching over 7 bases. CDR1 and CDR2 from the germline V gene are SGHTA and FQGTGA. This CDR3 region has 15 residues. The trim removed 6 bases at V and 2 bases at J, leaving 6 bases unmatched. CDR3 protein: CASRPGQRNTGELFF. In DNA, the CDR3 is TGTGCCAGCAGGCCGGGACAGAGAAACACCGGGGAGCTGTTTTTT.

The rearrangement uses TRBV6-5 and TRBJ1-4; the D is unclear. CDR3 length: 13 amino acids. The germline V gene has CDR1 MNHEY and CDR2 SVGAGI. V shed 2 bases and J shed 5 bases, with 6 bases lying between them. This chain's CDR3 is CASSYGANEKLFF. The CDR3 nucleotides are TGTGCCAGCAGTTACGGTGCGAATGAAAAACTGTTTTTT.

In this sample, this clone turned up a few times. The chain is built from TRBV15 and TRBJ2-5; D gene uncertain. CDR1 and CDR2 from the germline V gene are LNHNV and YYDKDF (reference sequence). V lost 1 base, J lost 0 bases, and 12 bases lay in between. The CDR3 totals 16 residues. In DNA, the CDR3 is TGTGCCACCAGCAGAGGCCCCACTACTGACCAAGAGACCCAGTACTTC. This encodes CATSRGPTTDQETQYF. Variable domain in full (rest from reference TRBV15 and TRBJ2-5): DAMVIQNPRYQVTQFGKPVTLSCSQTLNHNVMYWYQQKSSQAPKLLFHYYDKDFNNEADTPDNFQSRRPNTSFCFLDIRSPGLGDTAMYLCATSRGPTTDQETQYFGPGTRLLVL.

The chain carries TRBV5-1 and TRBJ1-1, with D hard to call. The CDR3 runs 14 residues. CDR1 and CDR2 from the germline V gene are SGHRS and YFSETQ. V gave up 0 bases and J gave up 10 bases, with 16 bases separating them. The CDR3 DNA is TGCGCCAGCAGCTTGGACGGGCAGGCTCGGGGAGCTTTCTTT. It codes for CASSLDGQARGAFF.

The chain combines TRBV7-2 with TRBJ2-7; TRBD2 matches 9 bases. CDR3 length: 18 amino acids. V shed 5 bases, J shed 0 bases, and the junction held 14 bases outside the gene matches. The germline CDR1 and CDR2 sequences are SGHTA and FQGNSA. CDR3: CASSLRGSGGPHSYEQYF. The CDR3 nucleotides read TGTGCCAGCAGCCTCCGGGGTAGCGGGGGCCCACACTCCTACGAGCAGTACTTC. The full variable domain, in which reference TRBV7-2 and TRBJ2-7 provide the parts outside the CDR3, is GAGVSQSPSNKVTEKGKDVELRCDPISGHTALYWYRQSLGQGLEFLIYFQGNSAPDKSGLPSDRFSAERTGGSVSTLTIQRTQQEDSAVYLCASSLRGSGGPHSYEQYFGPGTRLTVT.

V is TRBV27 and J is TRBJ1-6; D is possibly TRBD1 (5 bases). Trimming removed 5 bases from V and 8 bases from J, with 13 bases in between. The germline CDR1 and CDR2 sequences are MNHEY and SMNVEV (reference sequence). There are 14 residues in the CDR3. The CDR3 spells CASSPQGGHSPLHF. The CDR3 bases are TGTGCCAGCAGTCCCCAGGGAGGTCATTCACCCCTCCACTTT.

This clone was recorded only once. V is TRBV15 and J is TRBJ1-2, with 7 bases that match TRBD1. The J segment lost 2 bases and the V segment lost 3 bases, leaving 6 bases of the junction unmatched. This CDR3 is 15 amino acids long. CDR1 is LNHNV and CDR2 is YYDKDF in the germline V gene (reference sequence). CDR3 DNA: TGTGCCACCAGCAGGGGACAGAGGGAGAACTATGGCTACACCTTC. It is translated as CATSRGQRENYGYTF. Full variable domain (missing parts from reference TRBV15 and TRBJ1-2): DAMVIQNPRYQVTQFGKPVTLSCSQTLNHNVMYWYQQKSSQAPKLLFHYYDKDFNNEADTPDNFQSRRPNTSFCFLDIRSPGLGDTAMYLCATSRGQRENYGYTFGSGTRLTVV.

With regard to this clone: Sequence at one end of the junction differs from germline and may be a read error. The chain is built from TRBV4-1 and TRBJ1-4, with D possibly being TRBD1 (5 bases). Germline V lookup: CDR1 MGHRA, CDR2 YSYEKL. The CDR3 length is 15 residues. The CDR3 here is CASSQTRGGNEKLFF. Here the CDR3 DNA reads TGTGCCAGCAGCCAGACCCGGGGGGGGAATGAAAAACTGTTTTTT.

This clone turned up a few times. The chain joins TRBV10-3 to TRBJ2-3, with TRBD1 matching 9 bases. Per the germline V gene, CDR1 is ENHRY and CDR2 is SYGVKD. CDR3 length equals 16 residues. V shed 3 bases, J shed 5 bases, and the junction held 9 bases outside the gene matches. The CDR3 DNA follows: TGTGCCATCAGTGATCCGGACAGGGGCTCCAAAGATACGCAGTATTTT. Protein sequence: CAISDPDRGSKDTQYF.

The chain uses TRBV11-2 and TRBJ1-3; no firm D call. The germline V and J ends were trimmed by 0 bases and 0 bases, with 9 bases remaining between them. The CDR3 runs 16 residues. CDR1 and CDR2 from the germline V gene are SGHAT and FQNNGV. DNA of the CDR3: TGTGCCAGCAGCTTAGATCTGCTTAGCTCTGGAAACACCATATATTTT. This translates into CASSLDLLSSGNTIYF.